Below, 5 T cell receptor beta chains from the same sample are listed, as sequenced in a study of OX40 agonist ivuxolimab in advanced cancers. The table came from immunoSEQ multiplex PCR; TCRdb's copy has only in-frame clones and leaves some out. The repertoire consists of about 46,000 clones, with 70% to 85% occurring once and the leading ten covering about 1.8%. The sequencing here drew on CD4+ or CD8+ T cells sorted from blood, taken in a trial of the OX40 agonist ivuxolimab. These receptors all come from an adult with an advanced solid tumor such as melanoma, head and neck, liver or kidney cancer.

The V gene is TRBV6-1, the J gene TRBJ1-2; D remains unclear. The CDR3 has 15 residues. Trimming took 0 bases from V and 8 from J, leaving 16 bases between them. Germline lookup yields CDR1 MNHNS and CDR2 SASEGT. The CDR3 sequence is CASSEAPGGASGYTF. CDR3 coding DNA: TGTGCCAGCAGTGAAGCGCCTGGCGGAGCCTCAGGCTACACCTTC.

The chain uses TRBV18 and TRBJ2-3; 10 positions agree with TRBD2. Germline CDR1 is KGHSH and CDR2 is LQKENI. J was trimmed by 2 bases and V by 4 bases; bases with no gene match: 6. The CDR3 is 16 residues long. In DNA form, the CDR3 reads TGTGCCAGCTCACTTCTGGGACTAGCGACCACAGATACGCAGTATTTT. It translates to CASSLLGLATTDTQYF. The full variable domain, rest sourced from reference TRBV18 and TRBJ2-3, is NAGVMQNPRHLVRRRGQEARLRCSPMKGHSHVYWYRQLPEEGLKFMVYLQKENIIDESGMPKERFSAEFPKEGPSILRIQQVVRGDSAAYFCASSLLGLATTDTQYFGPGTRLTVL.

The chain joins TRBV6-5 to TRBJ2-7, with 10 nucleotides matching TRBD2. This CDR3 region has 14 residues. Germline CDR1 reads MNHEY; CDR2 reads SVGAGI. As DNA, the CDR3 is TGTGTCACGCGACTAGCGGGCAACAGCTACGAGCAGTACTTC. Amino acid sequence: CVTRLAGNSYEQYF.

As for this clone: At the DNA level, this CDR3 is encoded by other sequences in the same sample as well. The chain uses TRBV15 and TRBJ2-7; D could derive from TRBD1 or TRBD2 (6 bases each). Germline CDR1 is LNHNV and CDR2 is YYDKDF (reference sequence). Between the trimmed V and J ends, which lost 0 bases and 4 bases, there was a span of 10 bases. CDR3 size: 14 residues. In DNA, the CDR3 is TGTGCCACCAGCAGAGAGGGGGGCGGATACGAGCAGTACTTC. Protein: CATSREGGGYEQYF.

The chain carries TRBV30 and TRBJ1-2; TRBD1 aligns across 8 bases. Germline CDR1 GTSNPN, CDR2 SVGIG (reference sequence). The CDR3 spans 13 residues. V shed 0 bases, J shed 7 bases, and the junction held 4 bases outside the gene matches. CDR3 residues: CAWSVRGTGGYTF. DNA for the CDR3: TGTGCCTGGAGTGTACGGGGGACAGGTGGCTACACCTTC.